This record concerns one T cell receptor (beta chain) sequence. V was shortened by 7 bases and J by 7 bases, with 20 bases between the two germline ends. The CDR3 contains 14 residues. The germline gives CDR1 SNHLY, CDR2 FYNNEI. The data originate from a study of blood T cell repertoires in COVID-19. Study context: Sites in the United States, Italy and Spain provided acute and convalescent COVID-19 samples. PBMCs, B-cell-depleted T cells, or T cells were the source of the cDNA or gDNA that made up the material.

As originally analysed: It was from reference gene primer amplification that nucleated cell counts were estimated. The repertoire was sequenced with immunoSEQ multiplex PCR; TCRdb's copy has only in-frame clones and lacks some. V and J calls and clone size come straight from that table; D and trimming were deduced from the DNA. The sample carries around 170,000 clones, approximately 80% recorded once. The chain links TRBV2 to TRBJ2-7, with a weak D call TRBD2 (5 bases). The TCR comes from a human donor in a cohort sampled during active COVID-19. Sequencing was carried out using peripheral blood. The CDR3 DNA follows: TGTGCCAGCACCTCCTCAATGGTCCGAGGGGAGCAGTACTTC. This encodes CASTSSMVRGEQYF.